This T cell receptor beta chain was captured in a study of beta chain features in type 1 diabetes. This clone occurred a few times. Its antigen is still unknown. The investigators reverse transcribed all of the isolated RNA, so they sequenced expressed TCRB transcripts. The repertoire was sequenced with immunoSEQ multiplex PCR; TCRdb's copy has only in-frame clones and lacks some. The repertoire holds about 53,000 clones, around 50% seen once, with roughly 2.5% in the top ten. CDR3 size: 15 residues. V was cut by 0 bases and J by 0 bases, with 11 bases left in between. Looked up from germline, CDR1 is GTSNPN and CDR2 is SVGIG (reference sequence). Study outcomes and limitations: Moderate but significant shortening of TCRB CDR3s was recorded in all four CD4+ subsets from Type 1 diabetes patients.

The clonotype was recovered from a woman in her forties with type 1 diabetes. The rearrangement uses TRBV30 and TRBJ1-1; D is ambiguous. The sample consisted of Tregs from blood. Here the CDR3 reads CAWSVLGSMNTEAFF. The CDR3 nucleotides read TGTGCCTGGAGTGTGTTGGGGAGTATGAACACTGAAGCTTTCTTT.